This record covers a single T cell receptor (beta chain). The data belong to a study of CD8 T cells in Susac syndrome. V was clipped by 6 bases and J by 4 bases, with 9 bases between them. Germline values: CDR1 SNHLY, CDR2 FYNNEI. The CDR3 is 12 amino acids. TCR beta sequencing covered blood CD8+ and CD4+ T cells. Healthy donors matched for age and sex were used as controls. Negative isolation yielded the CD8+ and CD4+ T cells, while FACS enriched the TEMRA cells. cDNA came from roughly 0.5 to 1 ug RNA primed by random hexamers. The authors amplified TCR beta CDR3 across 54 Vbeta and 13 Jbeta using immunoSEQ multiplex PCR. TCRdb independently ran MiXCR on the immunoSEQ multiplex PCR reads; one entry per CDR3 protein. The repertoire consists of approximately 150,000 distinct CDR3 sequences, with roughly 95% occurring once and the leading ten covering less than 0.095%.

The clonotype was recovered from a human donor in good health. The source material was CD4+ T cells from PBMCs. V and J are TRBV2 and TRBJ1-2; D is unresolved. The CDR3 DNA reads TGTGCCAGCAGGAAGGAGATCTATGGCTACACCTTC. Amino acid sequence: CASRKEIYGYTF.